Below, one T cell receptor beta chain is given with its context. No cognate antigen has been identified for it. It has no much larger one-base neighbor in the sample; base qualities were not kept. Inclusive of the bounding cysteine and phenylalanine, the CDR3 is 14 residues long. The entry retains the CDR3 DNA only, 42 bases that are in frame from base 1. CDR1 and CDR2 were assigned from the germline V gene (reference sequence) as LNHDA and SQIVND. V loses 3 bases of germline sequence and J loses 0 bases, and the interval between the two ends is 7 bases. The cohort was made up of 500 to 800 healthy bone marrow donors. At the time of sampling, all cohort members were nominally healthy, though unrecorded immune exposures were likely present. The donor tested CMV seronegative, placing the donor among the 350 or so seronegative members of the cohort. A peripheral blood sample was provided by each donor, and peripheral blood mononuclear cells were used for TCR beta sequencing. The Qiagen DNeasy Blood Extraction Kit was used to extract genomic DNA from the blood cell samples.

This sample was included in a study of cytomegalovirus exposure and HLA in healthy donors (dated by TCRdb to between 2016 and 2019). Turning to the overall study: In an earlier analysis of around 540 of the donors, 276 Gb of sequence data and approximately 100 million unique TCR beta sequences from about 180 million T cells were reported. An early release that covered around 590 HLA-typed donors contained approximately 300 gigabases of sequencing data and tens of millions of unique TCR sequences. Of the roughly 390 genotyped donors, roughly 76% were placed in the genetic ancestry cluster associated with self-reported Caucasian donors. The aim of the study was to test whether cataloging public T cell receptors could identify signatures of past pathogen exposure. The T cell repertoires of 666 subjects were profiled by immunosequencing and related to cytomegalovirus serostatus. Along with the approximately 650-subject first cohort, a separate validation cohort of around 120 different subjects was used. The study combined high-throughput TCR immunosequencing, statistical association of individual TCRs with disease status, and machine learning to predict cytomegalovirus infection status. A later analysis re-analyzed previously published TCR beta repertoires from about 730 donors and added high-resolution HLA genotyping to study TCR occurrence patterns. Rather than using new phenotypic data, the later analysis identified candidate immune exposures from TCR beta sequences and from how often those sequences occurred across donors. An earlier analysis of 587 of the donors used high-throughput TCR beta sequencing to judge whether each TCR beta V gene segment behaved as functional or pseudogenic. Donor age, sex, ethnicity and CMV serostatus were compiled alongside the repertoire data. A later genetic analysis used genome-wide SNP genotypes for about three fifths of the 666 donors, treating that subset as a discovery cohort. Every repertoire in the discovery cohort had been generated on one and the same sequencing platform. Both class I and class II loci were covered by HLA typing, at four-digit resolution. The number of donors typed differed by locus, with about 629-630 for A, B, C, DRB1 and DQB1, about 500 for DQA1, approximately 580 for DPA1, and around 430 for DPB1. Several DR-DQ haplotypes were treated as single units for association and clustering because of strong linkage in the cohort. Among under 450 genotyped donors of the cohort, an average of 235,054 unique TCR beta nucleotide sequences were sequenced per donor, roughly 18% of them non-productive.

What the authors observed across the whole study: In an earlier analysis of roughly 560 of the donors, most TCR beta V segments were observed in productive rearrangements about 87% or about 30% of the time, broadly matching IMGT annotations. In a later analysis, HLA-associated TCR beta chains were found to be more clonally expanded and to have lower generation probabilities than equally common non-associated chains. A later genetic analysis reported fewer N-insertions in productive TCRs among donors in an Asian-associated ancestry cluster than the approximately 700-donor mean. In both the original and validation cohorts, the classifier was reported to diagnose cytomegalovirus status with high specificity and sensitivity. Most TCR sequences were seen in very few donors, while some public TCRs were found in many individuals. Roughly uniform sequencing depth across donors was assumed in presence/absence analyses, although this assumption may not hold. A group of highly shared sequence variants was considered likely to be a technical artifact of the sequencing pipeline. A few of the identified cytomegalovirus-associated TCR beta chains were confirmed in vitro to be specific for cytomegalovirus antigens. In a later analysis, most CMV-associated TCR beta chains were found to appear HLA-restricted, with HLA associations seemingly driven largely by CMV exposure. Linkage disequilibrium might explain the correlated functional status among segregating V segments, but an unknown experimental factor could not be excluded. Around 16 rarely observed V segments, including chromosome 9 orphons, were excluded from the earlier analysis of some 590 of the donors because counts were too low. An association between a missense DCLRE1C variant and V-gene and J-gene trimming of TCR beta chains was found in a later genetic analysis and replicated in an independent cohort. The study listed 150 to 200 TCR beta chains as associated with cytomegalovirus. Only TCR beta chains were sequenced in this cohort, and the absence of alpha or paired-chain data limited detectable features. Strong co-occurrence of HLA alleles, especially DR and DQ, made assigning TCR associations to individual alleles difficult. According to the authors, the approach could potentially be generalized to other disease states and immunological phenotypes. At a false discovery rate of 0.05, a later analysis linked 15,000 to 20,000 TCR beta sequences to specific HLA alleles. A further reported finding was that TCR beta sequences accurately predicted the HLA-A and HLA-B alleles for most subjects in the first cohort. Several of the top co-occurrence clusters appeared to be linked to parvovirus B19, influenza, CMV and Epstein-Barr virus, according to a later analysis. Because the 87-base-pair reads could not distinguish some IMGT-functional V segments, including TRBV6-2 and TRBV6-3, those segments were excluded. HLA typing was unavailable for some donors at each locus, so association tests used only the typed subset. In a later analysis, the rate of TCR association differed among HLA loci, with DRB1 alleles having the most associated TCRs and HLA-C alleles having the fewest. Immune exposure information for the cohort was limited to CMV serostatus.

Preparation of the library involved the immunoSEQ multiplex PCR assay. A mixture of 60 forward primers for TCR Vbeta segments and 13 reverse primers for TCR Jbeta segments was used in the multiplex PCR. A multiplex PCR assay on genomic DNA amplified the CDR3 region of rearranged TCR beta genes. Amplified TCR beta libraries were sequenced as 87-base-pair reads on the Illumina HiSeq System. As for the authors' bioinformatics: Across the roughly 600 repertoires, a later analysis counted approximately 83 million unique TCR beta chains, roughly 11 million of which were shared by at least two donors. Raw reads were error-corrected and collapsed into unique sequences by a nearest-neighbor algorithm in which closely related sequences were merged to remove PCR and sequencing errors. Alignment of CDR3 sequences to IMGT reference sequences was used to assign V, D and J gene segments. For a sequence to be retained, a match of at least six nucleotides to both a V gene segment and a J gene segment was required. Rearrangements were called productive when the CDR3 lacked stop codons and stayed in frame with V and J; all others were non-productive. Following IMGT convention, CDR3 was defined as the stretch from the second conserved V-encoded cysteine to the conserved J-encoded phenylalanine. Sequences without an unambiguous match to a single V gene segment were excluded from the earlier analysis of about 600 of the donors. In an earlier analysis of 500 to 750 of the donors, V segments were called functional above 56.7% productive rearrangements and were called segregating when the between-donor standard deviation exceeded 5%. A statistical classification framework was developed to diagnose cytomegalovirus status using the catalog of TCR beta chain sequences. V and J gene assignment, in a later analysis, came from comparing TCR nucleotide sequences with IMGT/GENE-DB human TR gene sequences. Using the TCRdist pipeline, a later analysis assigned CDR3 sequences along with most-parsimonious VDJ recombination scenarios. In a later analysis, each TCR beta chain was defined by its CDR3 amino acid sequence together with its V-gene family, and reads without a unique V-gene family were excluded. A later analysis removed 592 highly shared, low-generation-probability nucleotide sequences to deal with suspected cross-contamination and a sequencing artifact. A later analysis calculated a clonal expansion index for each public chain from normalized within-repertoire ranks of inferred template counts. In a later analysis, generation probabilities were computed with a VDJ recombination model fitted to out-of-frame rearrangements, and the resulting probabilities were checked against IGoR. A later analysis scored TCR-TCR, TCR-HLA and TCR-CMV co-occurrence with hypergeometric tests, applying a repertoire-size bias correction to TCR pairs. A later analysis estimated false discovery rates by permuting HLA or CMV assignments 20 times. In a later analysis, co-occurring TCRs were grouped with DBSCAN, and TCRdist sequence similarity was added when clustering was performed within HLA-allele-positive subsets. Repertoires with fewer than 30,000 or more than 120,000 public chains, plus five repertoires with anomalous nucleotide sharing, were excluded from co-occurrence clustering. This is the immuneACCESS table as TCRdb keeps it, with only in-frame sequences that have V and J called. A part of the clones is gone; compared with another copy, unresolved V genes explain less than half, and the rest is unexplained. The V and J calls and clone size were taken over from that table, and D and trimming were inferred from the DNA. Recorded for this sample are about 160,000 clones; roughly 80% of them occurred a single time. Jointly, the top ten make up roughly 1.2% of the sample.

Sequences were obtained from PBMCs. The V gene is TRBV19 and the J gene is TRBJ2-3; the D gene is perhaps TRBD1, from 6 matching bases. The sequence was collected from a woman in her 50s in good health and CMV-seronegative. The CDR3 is CASSIGQSTDTQYF. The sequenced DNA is TGTGCCAGTAGTATCGGACAGAGCACAGATACGCAGTATTTT. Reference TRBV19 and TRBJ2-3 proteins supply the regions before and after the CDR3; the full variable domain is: DGGITQSPKYLFRKEGQNVTLSCEQNLNHDAMYWYRQDPGQGLRLIYYSQIVNDFQKGDIAEGYSVSREKKESFPLTVTSAQKNPTAFYLCASSIGQSTDTQYFGPGTRLTVL.